The next 25 T cell receptor beta chains were all read from a single sample in a study of identifying expanded T cells in peripheral blood. Clones were sequenced by immunoSEQ multiplex PCR, and TCRdb holds only the in-frame ones, with some missing. The sample contains more than 95,000 clones, roughly 80% of which appear only once. Material for sequencing was blood. All receptors derive from a person between 18 and 70 years old in good health.

J is TRBJ1-4 and V is TRBV7-9; possibly TRBD1 for D (6 bases). Looked up from germline, CDR1 is SEHNR and CDR2 is FQNEAQ (reference sequence). Trimming pared 7 bases from V and 8 bases from J, leaving 17 bases between. The CDR3 is made up of 14 amino acids. The CDR3 loop reads CASNQGDTREKLFF. CDR3 nucleotide sequence: TGTGCCAGCAATCAAGGGGACACGCGGGAAAAACTGTTTTTT.

The chain employs TRBV29-1 and TRBJ2-1; 7 bases map to TRBD1. This CDR3 contains 14 residues. Germline loops: CDR1 SQVTM, CDR2 ANQGSEA. V shed 1 base, J shed 4 bases, and the junction held 4 bases outside the gene matches. CDR3 in amino acids: CSVEGLGQYNEQFF. For the CDR3, the DNA is TGCAGCGTTGAAGGCTTGGGACAGTACAATGAGCAGTTCTTC.

The chain combines TRBV15 with TRBJ2-3; 9 nucleotides align to TRBD1. The CDR3 is 16 residues long. Germline trimming cut 5 bases from V and 3 bases from J; bases unmatched to any gene: 9. The V gene's germline CDR1 is LNHNV and CDR2 YYDKDF (reference sequence). Here the CDR3 DNA reads TGTGCCACCAGCGTACCGACAGGGGGAGTAACAGATACGCAGTATTTT. Translated, it gives CATSVPTGGVTDTQYF.

The chain links TRBV7-6 to TRBJ2-5; D may match TRBD1 or TRBD2 (5 bases each). The V gene lost 1 base and the J gene lost 1 base, with 16 bases spanning the gap. The CDR3 has 17 residues. Germline-derived CDR1 and CDR2 are SGHVS and FNYEAQ. CDR3 in amino acids: CASSLVGGDLFQETQYF. DNA for the CDR3: TGTGCCAGCAGCTTAGTTGGGGGTGACTTATTCCAAGAGACCCAGTACTTC.

This clone was seen a single time. V and J are TRBV9 and TRBJ1-1; no clear D gene. Germline V gives CDR1 SGDLS, CDR2 YYNGEE. This CDR3 is built from 15 residues. V gave up 2 bases and J gave up 1 base, with 12 bases separating them. As DNA, the CDR3 is TGTGCCAGCAGCGTGGACGAAGTTCCGAACACTGAAGCTTTCTTT. It codes for CASSVDEVPNTEAFF. Supplemented by reference TRBV9 and TRBJ1-1, the full variable domain reads DSGVTQTPKHLITATGQRVTLRCSPRSGDLSVYWYQQSLDQGLQFLIQYYNGEERAKGNILERFSAQQFPDLHSELNLSSLELGDSALYFCASSVDEVPNTEAFFGQGTRLTVV.

The V gene is TRBV7-9, the J gene TRBJ2-1, with D perhaps TRBD1 (6 bases). The CDR3 loop spans 16 amino acids. Germline assignment: CDR1 SEHNR and CDR2 FQNEAQ (reference sequence). V was cut by 5 bases and J by 5 bases, with 19 bases left in between. The CDR3 bases are TGTGCCAGCAGCCTCCGCCGGGCGACAGGAGACAATGAGCAGTTCTTC. Its translation is CASSLRRATGDNEQFF. The full variable domain, rest sourced from reference TRBV7-9 and TRBJ2-1, is DTGVSQNPRHKITKRGQNVTFRCDPISEHNRLYWYRQTLGQGPEFLTYFQNEAQLEKSRLLSDRFSAERPKGSFSTLEIQRTEQGDSAMYLCASSLRRATGDNEQFFGPGTRLTVL.

This sequence joins TRBV27 and TRBJ1-1; D is undetermined. Germline V gene data show CDR1 as MNHEY and CDR2 as SMNVEV (reference sequence). Trimming took off 3 bases at V and 1 base at J, with 6 bases between the two ends. This CDR3 is built from 13 residues. The CDR3 nucleotides are TGTGCCAGCAGTTTCGTGGCGAACACTGAAGCTTTCTTT. Protein product: CASSFVANTEAFF.

This clone was seen more than once but under ten times. In nucleotides, the CDR3 is TGTGCCAGTACGTCCAGGGCCAACTATGGCTACACCTTC. This encodes CASTSRANYGYTF. This chain connects TRBV19 to TRBJ1-2; tentative D call: TRBD1 (5 bases). Germline V CDR1 and CDR2: LNHDA, SQIVND (reference sequence). V lost 7 bases to trimming and J lost 2 bases, with 11 bases between them. The CDR3 runs 13 residues.

This rearrangement joins TRBV5-1 to TRBJ1-2; 8 bases are a match to TRBD1. Germline trimming cut 1 base from V and 4 bases from J; bases unmatched to any gene: 6. The V gene's germline CDR1 is SGHRS and CDR2 YFSETQ. The CDR3 spans 15 residues. The CDR3 region has the DNA TGCGCCAGCAGCTTGCCAGGGGGCGATCGCTATGGCTACACCTTC. Encoded protein: CASSLPGGDRYGYTF.

The chain has TRBV30 and TRBJ2-2; perhaps TRBD2 as D (6 bases). V was pared by 2 bases and J by 6 bases, with 13 bases between. Germline V gene data show CDR1 as GTSNPN and CDR2 as SVGIG (reference sequence). The CDR3 runs 14 residues. Here the CDR3 DNA reads TGTGCCTGGAGTCGGAGACTAGTCGCCGGGGAGCTGTTTTTT. Protein sequence: CAWSRRLVAGELFF.

The chain combines TRBV9 with TRBJ2-1, with 7 bases identical to TRBD2. The V segment lost 7 bases and the J segment 8 bases; nucleotides outside the gene matches: 15. The CDR3 spans 15 residues. Germline loops: CDR1 SGDLS, CDR2 YYNGEE. The CDR3 region is CASGGGSSRLDEQFF. The CDR3 region has the DNA TGTGCCAGCGGAGGCGGGAGCAGTAGGTTGGATGAGCAGTTCTTC.

This rearrangement joins TRBV28 to TRBJ1-5; TRBD1 agrees at 8 bases. Germline V gives CDR1 MDHEN, CDR2 SYDVKM. V shed 6 bases, J shed 0 bases, and the junction held 10 bases outside the gene matches. CDR3 length equals 17 residues. CDR3 residues: CASSLVTGAISNQPQHF. For the CDR3, the DNA is TGTGCCAGCAGCCTTGTGACAGGGGCCATTAGCAATCAGCCCCAGCATTTT.

The sample holds one count of this clone. V gene TRBV4-3 combines with J gene TRBJ1-4; D not resolved. Germline lookup yields CDR1 LGHNA and CDR2 YSLEER. The CDR3 length is 13 residues. Trimming took 0 bases from V and 9 from J, leaving 8 bases between them. CDR3 amino acids: CASSQDSHQKLFF. The CDR3 bases are TGCGCCAGCAGCCAAGATTCACACCAAAAACTGTTTTTT.

V is TRBV19 and J is TRBJ1-2; TRBD1 matches at 7 bases. This CDR3 has 17 amino acids. Trimming removed 4 bases from V and 4 bases from J; junction bases left unmatched: 15. Germline lookup yields CDR1 LNHDA and CDR2 SQIVND (reference sequence). The CDR3 spells CASSTPNNRGGIYGYTF. The CDR3 DNA is TGTGCCAGTAGTACTCCGAATAACAGGGGAGGAATCTATGGCTACACCTTC.

The chain recombines TRBV11-2 with TRBJ2-7, with D unresolved. Per germline, CDR1 SGHAT and CDR2 FQNNGV. V was trimmed by 2 bases and J by 2 bases, leaving 7 bases between them. CDR3 length: 13 residues. The CDR3 sequence is CASSLTGTYEQYF. CDR3 DNA sequence: TGTGCCAGCAGCTTAACTGGAACCTACGAGCAGTACTTC.

The DNA for the CDR3 is TGTGCCAGCAGCTCCCCCGGGGGGGACTTAACTTACGAGCAGTACTTC. Translated, it gives CASSSPGGDLTYEQYF. V and J are TRBV5-6 and TRBJ2-7; 8 bases align to TRBD2. CDR1 is SGHDT and CDR2 is YYEEEE in the germline V gene. V gave up 3 bases and J gave up 4 bases; unmatched junction bases: 12. There are 16 residues in the CDR3. Drawing the rest from reference TRBV5-6 and TRBJ2-7, the complete variable domain is DAGVTQSPTHLIKTRGQQVTLRCSPKSGHDTVSWYQQALGQGPQFIFQYYEEEERQRGNFPDRFSGHQFPNYSSELNVNALLLGDSALYLCASSSPGGDLTYEQYFGPGTRLTVT.

The chain uses TRBV5-1 and TRBJ1-4, with D uncertain. This CDR3 has 14 amino acids. The V end lost 0 bases, the J end lost 8 bases, and 11 bases lay between the germline ends. The germline V gene has CDR1 SGHRS and CDR2 YFSETQ. The CDR3: CASSLGYSGEKLFF. DNA for the CDR3: TGCGCCAGCAGCTTGGGGTATTCGGGGGAAAAACTGTTTTTT.

The rearrangement uses TRBV5-1 and TRBJ1-3; D call uncertain. CDR3 length: 15 residues. Trimming shortened V by 4 bases and J by 4 bases, and 15 bases separated the two germline ends. Germline CDR1 is SGHRS and CDR2 is YFSETQ. The CDR3 reads CASSPDPIGGNTIYF. CDR3 coding DNA: TGCGCCAGCAGCCCCGATCCGATAGGGGGAAACACCATATATTTT.

The V gene is TRBV5-1, the J gene TRBJ2-3; no clear D. From germline, CDR1 is SGHRS and CDR2 YFSETQ. The V and J ends lost 9 bases and 0 bases respectively, with 14 bases between them. The CDR3 has 14 residues. This chain's CDR3 is CATGPGSSTDTQYF. CDR3 bases: TGCGCCACCGGACCCGGGTCCAGCACAGATACGCAGTATTTT.

The V and J genes are TRBV6-5 and TRBJ2-7, with 7 positions matching TRBD1. Germline V gene data show CDR1 as MNHEY and CDR2 as SVGAGI. The CDR3 covers 14 residues. Losses at the gene ends were 5 bases for V and 5 bases for J; bases not matched to a gene: 9. In DNA form, the CDR3 reads TGTGCCAGCAGTAAGAGACAGGGCCGGAACGAGCAGTACTTC. It yields the protein CASSKRQGRNEQYF.

V and J are TRBV2 and TRBJ2-1, with 9 bases that match TRBD1. Trimming took 9 bases from V and 10 from J; bases not matched to a gene: 13. The CDR3 runs 14 residues. Germline V gene lookup returns CDR1 SNHLY and CDR2 FYNNEI. The CDR3 is CASSPGQGPREQFF. The CDR3 DNA follows: TGTGCCAGTTCACCGGGACAGGGACCAAGAGAGCAGTTCTTC.

This sequence joins TRBV10-1 and TRBJ2-2; 11 bases fit TRBD1. V lost 8 bases, J lost 6 bases, and 5 bases stayed unmatched. The germline V gene has CDR1 WNHNN and CDR2 SYGVQD (reference sequence). CDR3 length: 14 residues. The CDR3 coding sequence is TGCGCCAGCTCCAGGGGACAGGGGGCCGGGGAGCTGTTTTTT. Its protein is CASSRGQGAGELFF.

This sequence joins TRBV4-1 and TRBJ2-5; D is undetermined. Germline CDR1 MGHRA, CDR2 YSYEKL. This CDR3 contains 14 residues. Trimming removed 1 base at V and 0 bases at J, with 6 bases between. The CDR3 spells CASSQGEYQETQYF. In DNA form, the CDR3 reads TGCGCCAGCAGCCAAGGAGAGTACCAAGAGACCCAGTACTTC.

This clone came up a few times. At the DNA level, this CDR3 is encoded by other sequences in the same sample as well. J is TRBJ2-1 and V is TRBV5-1, with D possibly matching TRBD2 (7 bases). Between the trimmed V and J ends, which lost 0 bases and 9 bases, there was a span of 16 bases. CDR3 length: 15 amino acids. Germline V lookup: CDR1 SGHRS, CDR2 YFSETQ. The CDR3 DNA reads TGCGCCAGCAGCTTGGCCGAGGCGGGGGCCGGTGAGCAGTTCTTC. Its translation is CASSLAEAGAGEQFF.

V is TRBV6-1 and J is TRBJ1-5; D is unclear. Trimming shortened V by 3 bases and J by 0 bases, and 15 bases separated the two germline ends. The CDR3 length is 17 residues. Per the germline V gene, CDR1 is MNHNS and CDR2 is SASEGT. The CDR3 sequence: CASSDPLNGNSNQPQHF. The CDR3 coding sequence is TGTGCCAGCAGTGACCCTTTAAACGGTAATAGCAATCAGCCCCAGCATTTT.